A selection of T cell receptor beta chains follows, all from one sample in a study of blood T cell repertoires in COVID-19. The method was immunoSEQ multiplex PCR; TCRdb's version includes in-frame clones alone and lacks a portion of them. Of under 150,000 clones listed, approximately 80% are singletons. The sample taken for sequencing was peripheral blood. These receptors all come from a woman between 50 and 59 years old with acute or convalescent COVID-19. Each CDR3 is given without its conserved first and last residue.

v_call	j_call	cdr3_aa
TRBV7-9	TRBJ2-3	ASSFPTSGGETDTQY
TRBV25-1	TRBJ1-2	ASSEGRDNYGYT
TRBV5-4	TRBJ2-7	ASSLYGGSTYEQY
TRBV25-1	TRBJ1-1	ASSDNSQEAF
TRBV13	TRBJ1-6	ARSWGGGRDNSPLH
TRBV6-6	TRBJ2-7	ASSPTELSYEQY
TRBV20-1	TRBJ2-6	SASPGGAGANVLT
TRBV7-2	TRBJ2-3	ASSFEHSSTDTQY
TRBV12-5	TRBJ2-1	ASGPPGLAGSLSYNEQF
TRBV6-1	TRBJ2-1	ASSEFVDEQF
TRBV7-3	TRBJ1-5	ASSLRGMDRADQPQH
TRBV19	TRBJ2-1	ASSRAGGAYNEQF
TRBV7-9	TRBJ1-6	ASSRSDRGANSPLH
TRBV6-1	TRBJ2-4	ASSGSLPGQGIMAKNIQY
TRBV7-9	TRBJ2-1	ASSLFRQLAHLGNEQF
TRBV11-3	TRBJ2-2	ASSHTPGTANTGELF
TRBV7-3	TRBJ2-2	ASSSLASANTGELF
TRBV12-3/TRBV12-4	TRBJ1-1	ASTGQGHSAAF
TRBV11-2	TRBJ1-1	ASTKQMYENTEAF
TRBV6-5	TRBJ1-2	ASRSGQGLNGYT
TRBV6-1	TRBJ2-7	ASSEDGSSYEQY
TRBV9	TRBJ1-1	ASSPGQGSTEAF
TRBV7-9	TRBJ1-3	ASSLEAGGNTIY
TRBV7-3	TRBJ1-2	ASSPGTDFWT
TRBV7-8	TRBJ2-1	ASSTGLYNEQF
TRBV6-8	TRBJ1-2	ASSPFPLPRYGYT
TRBV12-5	TRBJ1-1	ASGSGTPNTEAF
TRBV5-1	TRBJ2-1	ASSLSGQFYNEQF
TRBV18	TRBJ1-2	ASSPRTGYILNYGYT
TRBV7-9	TRBJ2-5	ASSPGKSGEETQY
TRBV5-1	TRBJ2-1	ASSLLAGHNEQF
TRBV15	TRBJ2-5	ATSRVGSGGLTYQETQY
TRBV19	TRBJ1-1	ASSQDRGSAF
TRBV3-1/TRBV3-2	TRBJ1-1	ASSQGGAGNTEAF
TRBV2	TRBJ1-1	ASRDGGWATEAF
TRBV6-2/TRBV6-3	TRBJ2-7	ASSFQYEQY
TRBV12-3/TRBV12-4	TRBJ2-3	ASSLGEADTQY
TRBV11-2	TRBJ1-2	ASSPDRDYGYT
TRBV6-5	TRBJ1-2	ASSYSTGNYGYT